This T cell receptor (beta chain) was obtained from a study of shared clonotypes between healthy human individuals. Germline CDR1 and CDR2: KGHSH and LQKENI. V gave up 2 bases and J gave up 3 bases, with 4 bases separating them. CDR3 size: 12 residues. In the original analysis: Without quality scores, immunoSEQ junctional reads could not be filtered like full-length reads. Repertoires were generated with immunoSEQ multiplex PCR, while TCRdb's copy carries only in-frame clones and drops some. The D gene and trimming were derived from the DNA, and the V and J assignments and clone size from that table. The sample lists roughly 1 million clones, about 75% occurring once.

This clonotype was sampled from a man between 18 and 29 years old in good health. The sample comprised memory CD4+ T cells sorted from blood. The subset here: CD45RA-negative fraction. The V gene is TRBV18, the J gene TRBJ2-5; D uncertain. The CDR3: CASSPKKETQYF. The CDR3 coding sequence is TGTGCCAGCTCACCAAAAAAAGAGACCCAGTACTTC.